A selection of T cell receptor beta chains follows, all from one sample in a study of cytomegalovirus exposure and HLA in healthy donors. Only in-frame clones appear in the TCRdb table, and some are missing; sequencing was by immunoSEQ multiplex PCR. This table has roughly 100,000 clones, approximately 84% appearing once. Source material: PBMCs. The receptors stem from a woman younger than 35 in good health and CMV-seropositive. The CDR3 runs from the conserved cysteine through the conserved F or W. The D gene is left open where the match is weak. Expanded clones get a size class; other rows say once, few or many, or leave the size out.

v_gene,d_gene,len,j_gene,abundance,CDR3nt,CDR3aa
TRBV6-1,-,13,TRBJ2-7,-,TGTGCCAGCAGTGTAAAGGGGGCCTACGAGCAGTACTTC,CASSVKGAYEQYF
TRBV6-6,-,14,TRBJ1-2,-,TGTGCCAGCAGTTACTCGACAGGTGGCTATGGCTACACCTTC,CASSYSTGGYGYTF
TRBV7-9,-,13,TRBJ1-1,-,TGTGCCAGCAGCTTAGTGGGGGGTAATGAAGCTTTCTTT,CASSLVGGNEAFF
TRBV2,-,14,TRBJ1-3,-,TGTGCCAGCAGTGCCAGGGACTCTGGAAACACCATATATTTT,CASSARDSGNTIYF
TRBV27,TRBD1,15,TRBJ1-2,-,TGTGCCAGCCGGAGACAAGGACAGGCCGACTATGGCTACACCTTC,CASRRQGQADYGYTF
TRBV5-1,TRBD1,16,TRBJ1-6,-,TGCGCCAGCAGCTGGACAGGGTCAAGGGGGAATTCACCCCTCCACTTT,CASSWTGSRGNSPLHF
TRBV18,TRBD1,15,TRBJ2-1,-,TGTGCCAGCTCAGATAGGACAGGGAGGTACAATGAGCAGTTCTTC,CASSDRTGRYNEQFF
TRBV13,TRBD1,15,TRBJ1-2,-,TGTGCCAGCAGCCCGGGGACAGGGGGCGTTTATGGCTACACCTTC,CASSPGTGGVYGYTF
TRBV28,TRBD1,16,TRBJ1-4,-,TGTGCCAGCAGTTTAATGATCGGGACAGGGTTCGTCGTGCTGTTTTTT,CASSLMIGTGFVVLFF
TRBV6-1,-,16,TRBJ1-5,-,TGTGCCAGCAGTGAACCGCTGGGGGGGCTGGATCAGCCCCAGCATTTT,CASSEPLGGLDQPQHF
TRBV2,-,10,TRBJ1-2,-,TGTGCCAGCCCCGTTTATGGCTACACCTTC,CASPVYGYTF
TRBV6-8,TRBD2,15,TRBJ2-7,-,TGTGCCAGCAGTCTAGCGGGGGGGCGTTACTACGAGCAGTACTTC,CASSLAGGRYYEQYF
TRBV4-1,-,16,TRBJ1-5,-,TGCGCCAGCAGCCAAGCTCAGGGGCAGGGCGGGCAGCCCCAGCATTTT,CASSQAQGQGGQPQHF
TRBV18,-,15,TRBJ1-6,-,TGTGCCAGCTCACCACTCCCGGGGAATAATTCACCCCTCCACTTT,CASSPLPGNNSPLHF
TRBV6-1,TRBD1,15,TRBJ2-1,-,TGTGCCAGCAGTGAAGCGACAGGGTCCTACAATGAGCAGTTCTTC,CASSEATGSYNEQFF
TRBV5-6,-,16,TRBJ2-2,-,TGTGCCAGCACTTGGGGGACTGTCGCGAACACCGGGGAGCTGTTTTTT,CASTWGTVANTGELFF
TRBV4-1,-,13,TRBJ2-5,-,TGCGCCAGCAGCCATTTGTCCGTGGAGACCCAGTACTTC,CASSHLSVETQYF
TRBV10-1,-,13,TRBJ2-7,few,TGCGCCAGCAGTGAGGTCTCTTCCTACGAGCAGTACTTC,CASSEVSSYEQYF
TRBV11-2,-,13,TRBJ2-3,-,TGTGCCAGCAGCTTTTCATCGGGAGATACGCAGTATTTT,CASSFSSGDTQYF
TRBV29-1,TRBD2,13,TRBJ2-7,-,TGCAGCGTTCCACTAGCGCCTTCCTACGAGCAGTACTTC,CSVPLAPSYEQYF
TRBV11-3,-,12,TRBJ2-7,-,TGTGCCAGCAGCGCGCAATCGGGGGAGCAGTACTTC,CASSAQSGEQYF
TRBV19,-,16,TRBJ1-5,-,TGTGCCAGTAGTATGGGGAGCGGGCTCGGAAATCAGCCCCAGCATTTT,CASSMGSGLGNQPQHF
TRBV6-5,TRBD2,15,TRBJ2-5,-,TGTGCCAGCAGTTCCTCAGCGGGGCCCCAAGAGACCCAGTACTTC,CASSSSAGPQETQYF
TRBV6-1,TRBD2,15,TRBJ2-7,few,TGTGCCAGCAGAGACTTCGGGACTAGCGGCTACGAGCAGTACTTC,CASRDFGTSGYEQYF
TRBV11-3,TRBD1,14,TRBJ2-7,-,TGTGCCAGCAGCTCACGACAGGGCGTCGACGAGCAGTACTTC,CASSSRQGVDEQYF
TRBV6-1,TRBD2,16,TRBJ2-3,-,TGTGCCAGCAGTGTCCCTAGCGGGAGGTCCCCAGATACGCAGTATTTT,CASSVPSGRSPDTQYF
TRBV30,-,12,TRBJ1-1,-,TGTGCCTGGAGTCGAACAGGGCGTGAAGCTTTCTTT,CAWSRTGREAFF
TRBV4-1,-,16,TRBJ2-1,-,TGCGCCAGCAGCCAAGATCGGCGGGTGCAATACAATGAGCAGTTCTTC,CASSQDRRVQYNEQFF
TRBV27,-,14,TRBJ2-7,-,TGTGCCAGCAGTTTATTAGTCACCTCCTACGAGCAGTACTTC,CASSLLVTSYEQYF